This T cell receptor beta chain was recovered during a study of OX40 agonist ivuxolimab in advanced cancers. Study as a whole: Administration of intravenous ivuxolimab to patients occurred every 2 weeks at 0.01 to 10 mg/kg. Study-wide results and limits: Clones of CD4+ and CD8+ blood T cells grew by week 6 at doses of 0.1 to 3.0 mg/kg. CD8+ T cells (on average) carried more expanded clones than CD4+ T cells.

Sequencing used immunoSEQ multiplex PCR; TCRdb keeps in-frame clones, though not all of them. Of 55,000 to 70,000 clones in the sample, 75% to 85% are singletons; the top ten hold roughly 2.4%. This clone occurred once. Its matching antigen is unknown. The sampling schedule covered blood at baseline, cycle 4 day 1, and cycle 7 day 1. Germline V gene sequence: CDR1 MDHEN, CDR2 SYDVKM. Trimming stripped 6 bases from V and 0 bases from J, with 9 bases between. This CDR3 is 14 amino acids long. Sequencing was performed on CD4+ or CD8+ T cells sorted from blood, taken in a trial of the OX40 agonist ivuxolimab. The rearrangement joins TRBV28 to TRBJ1-5; D is unclear. This TCR came from an adult with an advanced solid tumor such as melanoma, head and neck, liver or kidney cancer. CDR3 protein: CASRADNSNQPQHF. The DNA for the CDR3 is TGTGCCAGCAGGGCCGACAATAGCAATCAGCCCCAGCATTTT.